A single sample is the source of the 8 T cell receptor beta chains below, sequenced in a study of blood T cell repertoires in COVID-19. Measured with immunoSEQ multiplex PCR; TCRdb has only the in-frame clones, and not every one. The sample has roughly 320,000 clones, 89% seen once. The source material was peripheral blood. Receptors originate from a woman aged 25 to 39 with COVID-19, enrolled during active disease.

Written as DNA, the CDR3 is TGTGCCAGCAGCTCAGAACAGGGAGATTGGAACACTGAAGCTTTCTTT. It encodes CASSSEQGDWNTEAFF. The gene calls are TRBV4-2 and TRBJ1-1, with D perhaps TRBD1 (6 bases). Trimming pared 5 bases from V and 1 base from J, leaving 17 bases between. The CDR3 is made up of 16 amino acids. From germline, CDR1 is LGHNA and CDR2 YNFKEQ.

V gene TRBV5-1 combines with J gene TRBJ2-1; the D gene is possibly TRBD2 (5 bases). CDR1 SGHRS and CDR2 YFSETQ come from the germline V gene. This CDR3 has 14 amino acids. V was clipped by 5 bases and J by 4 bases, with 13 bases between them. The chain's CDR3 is CASRYGELYNEQFF. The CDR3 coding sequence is TGCGCCAGCAGATACGGGGAGCTTTACAATGAGCAGTTCTTC. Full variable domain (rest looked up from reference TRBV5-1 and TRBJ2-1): KAGVTQTPRYLIKTRGQQVTLSCSPISGHRSVSWYQQTPGQGLQFLFEYFSETQRNKGNFPGRFSGRQFSNSRSEMNVSTLELGDSALYLCASRYGELYNEQFFGPGTRLTVL.

CDR3 sequence reads: CASLYRDRPYEQYV. The CDR3 DNA sequence: TGTGCCAGCCTTTACCGGGACAGGCCCTACGAGCAGTACGTC. This chain joins TRBV2 and TRBJ2-7, with 8 bases fitting TRBD1. Per germline, CDR1 SNHLY and CDR2 FYNNEI. The ends lost 8 bases at V and 2 bases at J; junction bases unmatched: 8. This CDR3 is 14 amino acids long.

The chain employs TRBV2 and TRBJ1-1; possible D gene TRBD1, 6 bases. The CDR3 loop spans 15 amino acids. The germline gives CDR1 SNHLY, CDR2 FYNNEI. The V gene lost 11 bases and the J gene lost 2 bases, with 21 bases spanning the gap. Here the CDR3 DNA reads TGTGCCTGTAAGGGGGTAAGGTTCCCTAACACTGAAGCTTTCTTT. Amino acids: CACKGVRFPNTEAFF. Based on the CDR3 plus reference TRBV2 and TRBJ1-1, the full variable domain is EPEVTQTPSHQVTQMGQEVILRCVPISNHLYFYWYRQILGQKVEFLVSFYNNEISEKSEIFDDQFSVERPDGSNFTLKIRSTKLEDSAMYFCACKGVRFPNTEAFFGQGTRLTVV.

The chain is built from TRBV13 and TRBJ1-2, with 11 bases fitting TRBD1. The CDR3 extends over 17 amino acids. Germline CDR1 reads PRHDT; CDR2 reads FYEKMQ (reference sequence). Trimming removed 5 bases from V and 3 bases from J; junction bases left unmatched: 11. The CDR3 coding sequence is TGTGCCAGCAGCACCCGGGACAGGGGGATTCGGGACTATGGCTACACCTTC. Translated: CASSTRDRGIRDYGYTF.

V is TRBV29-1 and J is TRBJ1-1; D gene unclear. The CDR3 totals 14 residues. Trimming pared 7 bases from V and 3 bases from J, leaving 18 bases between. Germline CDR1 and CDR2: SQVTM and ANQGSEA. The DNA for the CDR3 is TGCAGCGCTGCCCCTACAGTCCCCGACACTGAAGCTTTCTTT. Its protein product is CSAAPTVPDTEAFF.

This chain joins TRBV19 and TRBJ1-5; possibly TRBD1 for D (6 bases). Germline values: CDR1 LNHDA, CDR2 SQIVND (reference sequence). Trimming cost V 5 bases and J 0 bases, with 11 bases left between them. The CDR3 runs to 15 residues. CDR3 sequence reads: CASSGGEYSNQPQHF. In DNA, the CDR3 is TGTGCCAGTAGTGGGGGCGAGTATAGCAATCAGCCCCAGCATTTT.

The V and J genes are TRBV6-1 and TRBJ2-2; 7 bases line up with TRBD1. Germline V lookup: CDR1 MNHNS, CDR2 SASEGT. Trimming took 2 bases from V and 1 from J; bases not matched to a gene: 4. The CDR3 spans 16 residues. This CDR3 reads CASSEQGVLNTGELFF. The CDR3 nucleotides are TGTGCCAGCAGTGAACAGGGGGTTCTGAACACCGGGGAGCTGTTTTTT.